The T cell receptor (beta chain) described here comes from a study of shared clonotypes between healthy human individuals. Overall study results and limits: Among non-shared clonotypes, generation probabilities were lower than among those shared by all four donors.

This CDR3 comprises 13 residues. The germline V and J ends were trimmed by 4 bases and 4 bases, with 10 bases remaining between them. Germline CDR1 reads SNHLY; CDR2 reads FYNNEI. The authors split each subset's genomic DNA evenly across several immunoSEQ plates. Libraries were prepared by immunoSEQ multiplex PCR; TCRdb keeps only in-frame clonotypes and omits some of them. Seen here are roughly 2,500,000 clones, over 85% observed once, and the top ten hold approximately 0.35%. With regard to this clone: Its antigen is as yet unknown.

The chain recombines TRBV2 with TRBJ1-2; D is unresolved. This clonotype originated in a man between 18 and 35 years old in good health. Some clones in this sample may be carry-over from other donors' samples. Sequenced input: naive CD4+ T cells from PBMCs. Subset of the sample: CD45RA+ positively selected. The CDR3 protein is CASSGEVGYGYTF. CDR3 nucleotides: TGTGCCAGCAGTGGGGAGGTGGGCTATGGCTACACCTTC. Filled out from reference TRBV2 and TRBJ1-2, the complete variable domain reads EPEVTQTPSHQVTQMGQEVILRCVPISNHLYFYWYRQILGQKVEFLVSFYNNEISEKSEIFDDQFSVERPDGSNFTLKIRSTKLEDSAMYFCASSGEVGYGYTFGSGTRLTVV.